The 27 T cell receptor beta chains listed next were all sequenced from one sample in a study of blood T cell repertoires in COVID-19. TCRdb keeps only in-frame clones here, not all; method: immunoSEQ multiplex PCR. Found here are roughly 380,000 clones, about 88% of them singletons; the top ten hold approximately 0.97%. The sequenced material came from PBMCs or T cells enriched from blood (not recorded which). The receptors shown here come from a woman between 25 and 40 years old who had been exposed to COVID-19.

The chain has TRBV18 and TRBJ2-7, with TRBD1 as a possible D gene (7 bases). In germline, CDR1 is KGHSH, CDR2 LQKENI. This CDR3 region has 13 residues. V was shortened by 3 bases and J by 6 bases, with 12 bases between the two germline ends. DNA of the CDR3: TGTGCCAGCTCACCGCAGGGGGGCGGCGAGCAGTACTTC. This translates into CASSPQGGGEQYF.

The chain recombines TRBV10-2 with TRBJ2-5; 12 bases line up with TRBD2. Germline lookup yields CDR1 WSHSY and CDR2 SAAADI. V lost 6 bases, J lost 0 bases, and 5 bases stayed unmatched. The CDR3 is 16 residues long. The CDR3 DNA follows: TGCGCCAGCAGAGGACTAGCGGGGTCGTACCAAGAGACCCAGTACTTC. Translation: CASRGLAGSYQETQYF.

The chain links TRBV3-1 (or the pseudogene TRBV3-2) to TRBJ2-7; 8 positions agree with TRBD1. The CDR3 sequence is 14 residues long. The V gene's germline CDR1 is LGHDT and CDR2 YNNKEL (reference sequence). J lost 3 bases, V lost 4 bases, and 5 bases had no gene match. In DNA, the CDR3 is TGTGCCAGCAGCCTGGACAGGGATGGCTACGAGCAGTACTTC. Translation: CASSLDRDGYEQYF.

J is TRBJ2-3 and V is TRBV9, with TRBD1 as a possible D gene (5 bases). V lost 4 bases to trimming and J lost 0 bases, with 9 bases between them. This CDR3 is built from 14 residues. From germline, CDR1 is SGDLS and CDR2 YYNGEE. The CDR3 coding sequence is TGTGCCAGCAGCATCCGGACAAGCACAGATACGCAGTATTTT. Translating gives CASSIRTSTDTQYF.

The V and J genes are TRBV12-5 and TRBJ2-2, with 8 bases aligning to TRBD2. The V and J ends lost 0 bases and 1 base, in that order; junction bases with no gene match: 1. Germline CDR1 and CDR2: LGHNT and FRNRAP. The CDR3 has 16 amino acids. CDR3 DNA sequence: TGTGCTAGTGGTTTGGTACTAGCGGTGAACACCGGGGAGCTGTTTTTT. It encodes CASGLVLAVNTGELFF.

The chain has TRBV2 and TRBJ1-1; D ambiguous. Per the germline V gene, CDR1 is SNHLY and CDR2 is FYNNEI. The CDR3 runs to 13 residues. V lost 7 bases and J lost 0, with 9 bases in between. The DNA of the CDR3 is TGTGCCAGCATGGCCAACATGAACACTGAAGCTTTCTTT. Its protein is CASMANMNTEAFF. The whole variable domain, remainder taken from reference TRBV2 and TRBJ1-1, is EPEVTQTPSHQVTQMGQEVILRCVPISNHLYFYWYRQILGQKVEFLVSFYNNEISEKSEIFDDQFSVERPDGSNFTLKIRSTKLEDSAMYFCASMANMNTEAFFGQGTRLTVV.

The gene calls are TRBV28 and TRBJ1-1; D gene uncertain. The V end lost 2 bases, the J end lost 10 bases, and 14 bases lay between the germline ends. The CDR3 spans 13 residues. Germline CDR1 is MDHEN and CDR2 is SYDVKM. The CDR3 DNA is TGTGCCAGCAGTTTACTAGGCCCGGGGATAGCTTTCTTT. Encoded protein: CASSLLGPGIAFF.

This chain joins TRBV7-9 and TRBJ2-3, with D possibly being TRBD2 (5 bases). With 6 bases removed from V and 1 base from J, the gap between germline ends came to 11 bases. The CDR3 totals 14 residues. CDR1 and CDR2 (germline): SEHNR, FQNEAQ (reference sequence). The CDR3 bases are TGTGCCAGCAGGCCCGCCGGGGGCACAGATACGCAGTATTTT. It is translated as CASRPAGGTDTQYF.

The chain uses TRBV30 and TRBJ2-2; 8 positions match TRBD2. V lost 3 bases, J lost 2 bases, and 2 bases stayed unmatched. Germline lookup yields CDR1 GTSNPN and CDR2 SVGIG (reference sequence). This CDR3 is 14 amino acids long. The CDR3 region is CAWRGLVNTGELFF. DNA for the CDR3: TGTGCCTGGAGGGGACTAGTTAACACCGGGGAGCTGTTTTTT.

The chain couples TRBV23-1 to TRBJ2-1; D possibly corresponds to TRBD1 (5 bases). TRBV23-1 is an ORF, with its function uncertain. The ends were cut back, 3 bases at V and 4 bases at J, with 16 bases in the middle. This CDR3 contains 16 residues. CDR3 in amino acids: CASSQSQGPGYNEQFF. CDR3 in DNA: TGCGCCAGCAGTCAGAGTCAGGGCCCAGGATACAATGAGCAGTTCTTC.

This CDR3 reads CASQSTGADNIQYF. The CDR3, as DNA: TGCGCCAGCCAGAGCACAGGGGCGGACAACATTCAGTACTTC. The V call is TRBV5-1, the J call TRBJ2-4, with 7 bases lining up with TRBD1. V dropped 7 bases and J dropped 7; count of bases not matched to a gene: 11. Germline V gene sequence: CDR1 SGHRS, CDR2 YFSETQ. This CDR3 contains 14 residues.

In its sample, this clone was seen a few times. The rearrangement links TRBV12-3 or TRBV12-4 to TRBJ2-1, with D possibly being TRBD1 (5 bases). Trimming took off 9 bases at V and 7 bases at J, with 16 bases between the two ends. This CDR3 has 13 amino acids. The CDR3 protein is CASDSRATNEQFF. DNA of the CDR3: TGTGCCAGTGACAGTCGGGCGACGAATGAGCAGTTCTTC.

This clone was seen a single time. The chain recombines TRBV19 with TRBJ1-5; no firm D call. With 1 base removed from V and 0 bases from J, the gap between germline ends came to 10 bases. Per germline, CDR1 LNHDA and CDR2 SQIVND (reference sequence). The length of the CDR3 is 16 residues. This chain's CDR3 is CASSIARSYSNQPQHF. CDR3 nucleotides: TGTGCCAGTAGTATAGCCAGGTCCTATAGCAATCAGCCCCAGCATTTT.

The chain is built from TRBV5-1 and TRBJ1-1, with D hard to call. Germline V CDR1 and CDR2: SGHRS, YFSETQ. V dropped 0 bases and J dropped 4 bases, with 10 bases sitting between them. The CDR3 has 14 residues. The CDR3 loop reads CASSLDSLSTEAFF. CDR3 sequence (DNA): TGCGCCAGCAGCTTGGACAGCTTGAGCACTGAAGCTTTCTTT.

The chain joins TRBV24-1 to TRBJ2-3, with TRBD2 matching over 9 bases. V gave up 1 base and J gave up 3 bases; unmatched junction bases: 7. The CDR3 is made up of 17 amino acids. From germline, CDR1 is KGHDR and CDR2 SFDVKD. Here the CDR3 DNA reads TGTGCCACCAGTGATTTCAGGGCTAGCGGGACGACAGATACGCAGTATTTT. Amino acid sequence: CATSDFRASGTTDTQYF.

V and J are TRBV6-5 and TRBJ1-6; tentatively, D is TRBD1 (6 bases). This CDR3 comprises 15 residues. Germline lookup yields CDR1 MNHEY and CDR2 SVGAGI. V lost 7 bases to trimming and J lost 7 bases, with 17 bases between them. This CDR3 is CASTSPGGPNSPLHF. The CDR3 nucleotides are TGTGCCAGCACCTCGCCGGGGGGGCCCAATTCACCCCTCCACTTT.

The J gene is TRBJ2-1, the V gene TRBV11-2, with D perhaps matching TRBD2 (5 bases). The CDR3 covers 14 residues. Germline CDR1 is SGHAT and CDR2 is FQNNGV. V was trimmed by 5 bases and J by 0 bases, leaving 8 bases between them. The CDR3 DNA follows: TGTGCCAGCAGCCCCCGGGGCTCCTACAATGAGCAGTTCTTC. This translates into CASSPRGSYNEQFF.

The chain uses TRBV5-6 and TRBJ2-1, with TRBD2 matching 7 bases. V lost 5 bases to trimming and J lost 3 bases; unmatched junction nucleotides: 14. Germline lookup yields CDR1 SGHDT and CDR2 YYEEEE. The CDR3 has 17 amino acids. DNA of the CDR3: TGTGCCAGCAGTCGGAGTGTGCGGGACTATCGCTACAATGAGCAGTTCTTC. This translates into CASSRSVRDYRYNEQFF.

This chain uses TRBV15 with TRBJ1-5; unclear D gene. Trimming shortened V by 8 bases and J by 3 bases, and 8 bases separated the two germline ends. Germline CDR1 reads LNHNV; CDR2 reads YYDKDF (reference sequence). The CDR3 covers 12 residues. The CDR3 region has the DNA TGTGCCACCGGCCAGGCCAATCAGCCCCAGCATTTT. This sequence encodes CATGQANQPQHF. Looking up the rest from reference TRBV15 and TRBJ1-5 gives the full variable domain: DAMVIQNPRYQVTQFGKPVTLSCSQTLNHNVMYWYQQKSSQAPKLLFHYYDKDFNNEADTPDNFQSRRPNTSFCFLDIRSPGLGDTAMYLCATGQANQPQHFGDGTRLSIL.

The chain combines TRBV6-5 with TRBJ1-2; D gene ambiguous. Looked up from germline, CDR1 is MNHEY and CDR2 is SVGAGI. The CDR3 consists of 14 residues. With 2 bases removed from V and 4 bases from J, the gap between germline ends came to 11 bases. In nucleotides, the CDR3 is TGTGCCAGCAGTTACAAGCCCTACCGCTATGGCTACACCTTC. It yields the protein CASSYKPYRYGYTF.

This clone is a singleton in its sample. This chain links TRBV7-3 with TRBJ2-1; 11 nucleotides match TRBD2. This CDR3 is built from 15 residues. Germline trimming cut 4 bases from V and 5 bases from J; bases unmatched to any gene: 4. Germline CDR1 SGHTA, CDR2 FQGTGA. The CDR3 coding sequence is TGTGCCAGCAGCTCAATAGCGGGAGGGAACAATGAGCAGTTCTTC. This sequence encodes CASSSIAGGNNEQFF.

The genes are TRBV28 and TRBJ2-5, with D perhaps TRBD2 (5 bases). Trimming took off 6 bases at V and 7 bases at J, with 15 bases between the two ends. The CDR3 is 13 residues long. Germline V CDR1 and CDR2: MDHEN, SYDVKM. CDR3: CASRTGWEGTQYF. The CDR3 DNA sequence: TGTGCCAGCAGAACGGGGTGGGAAGGGACCCAGTACTTC.

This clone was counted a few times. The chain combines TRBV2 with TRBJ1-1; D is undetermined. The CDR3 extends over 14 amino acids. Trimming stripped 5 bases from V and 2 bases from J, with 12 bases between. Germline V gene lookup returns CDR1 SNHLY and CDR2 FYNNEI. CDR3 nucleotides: TGTGCCAGCAGTATCTCCGCCAGTAACACTGAAGCTTTCTTT. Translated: CASSISASNTEAFF.

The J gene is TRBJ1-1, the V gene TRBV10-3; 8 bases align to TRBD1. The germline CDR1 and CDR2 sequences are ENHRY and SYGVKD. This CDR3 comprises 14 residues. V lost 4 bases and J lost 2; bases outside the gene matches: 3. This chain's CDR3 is CAISGGQGNTEAFF. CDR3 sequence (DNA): TGTGCCATCAGTGGCGGACAGGGTAACACTGAAGCTTTCTTT.

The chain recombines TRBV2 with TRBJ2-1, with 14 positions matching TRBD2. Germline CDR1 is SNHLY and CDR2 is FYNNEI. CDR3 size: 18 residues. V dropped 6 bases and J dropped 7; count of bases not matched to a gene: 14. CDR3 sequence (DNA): TGTGCCAGCAGCGCCCCCGGGACTAGCGGGAGAGGGGGGAATGAGCAGTTCTTC. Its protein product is CASSAPGTSGRGGNEQFF.

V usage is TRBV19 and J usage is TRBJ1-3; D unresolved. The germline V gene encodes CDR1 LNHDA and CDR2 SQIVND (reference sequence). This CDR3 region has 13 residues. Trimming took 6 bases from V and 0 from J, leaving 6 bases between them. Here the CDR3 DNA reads TGTGCCAGTAGGCAGTCCTCTGGAAACACCATATATTTT. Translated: CASRQSSGNTIYF.

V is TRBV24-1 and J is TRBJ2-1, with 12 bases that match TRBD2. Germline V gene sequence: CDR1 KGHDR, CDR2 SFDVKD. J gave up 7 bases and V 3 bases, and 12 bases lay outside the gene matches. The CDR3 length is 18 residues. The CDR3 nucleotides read TGTGCCACCAGTGATCCTTCTAGCGGGAGGGCCGTTCGGAATGAGCAGTTCTTC. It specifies CATSDPSSGRAVRNEQFF.